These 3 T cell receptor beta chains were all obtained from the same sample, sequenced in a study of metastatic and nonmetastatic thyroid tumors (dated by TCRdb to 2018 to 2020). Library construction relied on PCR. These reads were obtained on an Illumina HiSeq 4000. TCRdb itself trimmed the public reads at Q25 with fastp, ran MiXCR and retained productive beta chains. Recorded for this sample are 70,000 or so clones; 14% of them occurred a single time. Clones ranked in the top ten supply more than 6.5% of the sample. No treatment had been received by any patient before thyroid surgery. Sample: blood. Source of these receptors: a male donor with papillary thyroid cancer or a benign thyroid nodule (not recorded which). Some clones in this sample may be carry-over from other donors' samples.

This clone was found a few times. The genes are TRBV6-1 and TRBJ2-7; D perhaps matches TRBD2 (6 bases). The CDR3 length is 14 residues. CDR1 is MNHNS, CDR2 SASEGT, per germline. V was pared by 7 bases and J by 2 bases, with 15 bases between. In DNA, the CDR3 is TGTGCCAGCAAAAGAACAGCGGGCGCCTACGAGCAGTACTTC. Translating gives CASKRTAGAYEQYF.

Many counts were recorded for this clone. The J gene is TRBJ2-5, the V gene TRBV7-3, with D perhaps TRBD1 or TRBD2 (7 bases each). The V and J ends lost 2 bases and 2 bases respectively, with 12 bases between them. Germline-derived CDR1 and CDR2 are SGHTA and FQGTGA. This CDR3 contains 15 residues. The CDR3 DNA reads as TGTGCCAGCAGCTTAGCAGGGGGAGGGCAAGAGACCCAGTACTTC. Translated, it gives CASSLAGGGQETQYF.

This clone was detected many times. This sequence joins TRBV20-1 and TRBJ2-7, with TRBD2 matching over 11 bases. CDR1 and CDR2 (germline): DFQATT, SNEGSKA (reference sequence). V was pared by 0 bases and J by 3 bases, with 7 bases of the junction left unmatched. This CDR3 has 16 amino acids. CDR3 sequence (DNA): TGCAGTGCTAGAGATAGCGGGGGGGTGAAGATCTACGAGCAGTACTTC. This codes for CSARDSGGVKIYEQYF.